Included here is one T cell receptor (beta chain) sequence, with context. The sample holds a few counts of this clonotype. The target of this receptor is not known. Base qualities are not provided; no much larger clone lies one nucleotide away. The data originate from a study of T cell repertoires in cytomegalovirus infection (dated by TCRdb to between 2019 and 2020). Study-level background: Donor HLA type was relevant to the analysis, as public TCR beta signatures indicated carriage of CMV infection together with the matching HLA type.

Overall study outcomes, separate from this receptor: Cumulative frequency of public TCR beta family members discriminated carriers of CMV infection plus the relevant HLA type in this cohort and an independent 352-donor cohort. The ex vivo response was dominated by HLA-C-restricted CMV-specific TCR beta clonotypes, which also provided the single most frequent clonotype in two of eight donors.

These reads were obtained on an Illumina HiSeq 1500. Starting from the raw public reads, TCRdb applied fastp trimming at Q25, assembled clones with MiXCR and retained in-frame beta chains. One record per CDR3 amino acid sequence lists the most common genes and DNA. The sample table records 600,000 to 800,000 distinct CDR3 sequences; 20% to 25% of these occur just once. The top ten hold roughly 8% of the sample. Between the V and J ends, shortened by 8 bases and 3 bases respectively, the junction contains 11 bases. The CDR3, cysteine through phenylalanine, is 13 amino acids long. Just CDR3 DNA is preserved here, 39 bases in frame from base 1.

The chain is made from TRBV12-3 or TRBV12-4 and TRBJ1-5; the D gene cannot be resolved reliably. This sequence originates from a human donor in good health (CMV status not recorded). Some clones in this sample may be carry-over from other donors' samples. Sequences were obtained from CD8+ T cells from PBMCs. The CDR3 is CASSPYPNQPQHF. The sequenced DNA is TGTGCCAGCTCGCCCTACCCCAATCAGCCCCAGCATTTT.